Listed below are T cell receptor beta chains from one sample, sequenced in a study of blood T cell repertoires in COVID-19. Some clones are missing from TCRdb's copy, which holds only in-frame ones; the method was immunoSEQ multiplex PCR. Among 150,000 or so clones listed, roughly 81% were seen once. The sample was peripheral blood. Receptor source: a woman aged 45 to 65 with active or convalescent COVID-19. CDR3s include the opening cysteine and the closing phenylalanine or tryptophan. A D gene is named only where the DNA matches it firmly. Expanded clones are given a class, and other clones once, few, many or no size at all.

few	TRBJ1-2	TRBV3-1/TRBV3-2	TRBD1	TGTGCCAGCAGCCAAACTACCCCGGGACAGGGGAGCTATGGCTACACCTTC	CASSQTTPGQGSYGYTF
-	TRBJ1-4	TRBV6-5	-	TGTGCCAGCAGTTACTCGGACGGGAGGGAAAAACTGTTTTTT	CASSYSDGREKLFF
-	TRBJ2-7	TRBV30	-	TGTGCCTGGAGCGCCCTCAGTGTCCGATCCTCCTACGAGCAGTACTTC	CAWSALSVRSSYEQYF
-	TRBJ2-5	TRBV18	-	TGTGCCAGCTCACCCAATGCGTACCAAGAGACCCAGTACTTC	CASSPNAYQETQYF
-	TRBJ1-6	TRBV15	TRBD1	TGTGCCACCAGCAGAGGACAGGGGTTTGGGTCACCCCTCCACTTT	CATSRGQGFGSPLHF
-	TRBJ2-2	TRBV4-3	-	TGCGCCAGCAGCCAAGAAGTGAGGACTACCGGGGAGCTGTTTTTT	CASSQEVRTTGELFF
-	TRBJ2-1	TRBV12-3/TRBV12-4	-	TGTGCCAGCAGACTAGGGGGGGGCAATGAGCAGTTCTTC	CASRLGGGNEQFF
-	TRBJ2-3	TRBV6-6	-	TGTGCCAGCAGTTATGCTAGCGCCGGCACAGATACGCAGTATTTT	CASSYASAGTDTQYF
-	TRBJ2-5	TRBV6-5	-	TGTGCCAGCAGAGCTACTAGTTACCAAGAGACCCAGTACTTC	CASRATSYQETQYF
-	TRBJ1-1	TRBV20-1	-	TGCAGTGCTAGTAGCGAAACTGAAGCTTTCTTT	CSASSETEAFF